The text below deals with one T cell receptor (beta chain). The antigen is not known. Germline loops: CDR1 MGHRA, CDR2 YSYEKL. This CDR3 contains 16 residues. With 4 bases clipped from V and 0 bases from J, the junction kept 3 bases outside the gene matches. CD45RO negativity and positive selection for CCR7 defined naive CD8 cells, a population that excluded terminally differentiated effector memory CD45RA+ cells. The data were obtained in a study of shared clonotypes between healthy human individuals. The DNA input per sorted-subset replicate PCR was about 220 ng, corresponding to roughly 31,000 T cell genomes. Source study methods: From ImmunoSEQ came sequences covering only the junction and carrying no quality scores, so filtering differed. Libraries were prepared by immunoSEQ multiplex PCR; TCRdb keeps only in-frame clonotypes and omits some of them. For V, J and clone size, that table is used; D and trimming come from the DNA. Of about 750,000 clones listed, 80% to 95% are singletons.

Study results and caveats: Sorted-subset sequencing was shown by rarefaction to be incomplete despite large depth. Relative to their counterparts shared across all four donors, non-shared clonotypes exhibited diminished generation probabilities.

The chain combines TRBV4-1 with TRBJ2-7, with 13 bases lining up with TRBD2. Sequenced: naive CD8+ T cells sorted from blood. This clonotype was sampled from a man aged 25-45 years in good health. The CDR3 DNA follows: TGCGCCAGCAGCCTGACTAGCGGGGGGAGCTCCTACGAGCAGTACTTC. Translated, it gives CASSLTSGGSSYEQYF.